This TCR beta chain was recorded in a study of OX40 agonist ivuxolimab in advanced cancers. Per germline, CDR1 SGHRS and CDR2 YFSETQ. The germline V and J ends were trimmed by 1 base and 2 bases, with 4 bases remaining between them. The CDR3 consists of 14 residues. Produced via immunoSEQ multiplex PCR; TCRdb's table is partial and in-frame only. The sample consists of tens of thousands of clones, roughly 87% of them appearing once. V and J are TRBV5-1 and TRBJ2-6; D unresolved. The material sequenced was CD4+ or CD8+ T cells sorted from blood, taken in a trial of the OX40 agonist ivuxolimab. The clonotype was recovered from an adult with an advanced solid tumor such as melanoma, head and neck, liver or kidney cancer. The CDR3 protein is CASSLRAGANVLTF. As DNA, the CDR3 is TGCGCCAGCAGCTTGAGAGCTGGGGCCAACGTCCTGACTTTC.